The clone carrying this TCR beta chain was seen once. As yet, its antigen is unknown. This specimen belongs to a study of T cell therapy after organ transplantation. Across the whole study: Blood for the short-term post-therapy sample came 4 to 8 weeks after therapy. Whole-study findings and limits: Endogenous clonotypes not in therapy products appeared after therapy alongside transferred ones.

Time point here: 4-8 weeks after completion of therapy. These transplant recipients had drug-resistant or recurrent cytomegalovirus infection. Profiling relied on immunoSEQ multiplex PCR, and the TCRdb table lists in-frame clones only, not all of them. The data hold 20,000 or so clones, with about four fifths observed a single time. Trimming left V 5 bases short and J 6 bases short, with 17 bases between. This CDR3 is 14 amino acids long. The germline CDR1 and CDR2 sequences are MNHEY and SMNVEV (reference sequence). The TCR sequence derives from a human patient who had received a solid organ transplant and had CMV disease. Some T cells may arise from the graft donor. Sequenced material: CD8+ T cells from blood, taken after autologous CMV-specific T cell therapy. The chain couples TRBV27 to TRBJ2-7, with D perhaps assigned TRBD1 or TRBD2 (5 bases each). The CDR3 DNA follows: TGTGCCAGCAGTCCCCTACGAGGGGATCCCGAGCAGTACTTC. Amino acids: CASSPLRGDPEQYF.